A selection of T cell receptor beta chains follows, all from one sample in a study of technical replicates of blood from a handful of donors. The table came from immunoSEQ multiplex PCR; TCRdb's copy has only in-frame clones and leaves some out. There are 70,000 or so clones in the sample; approximately 89% occur only once, and 4.6% lies in the top ten. The sequencing input was PBMCs. The receptor set was obtained from a human donor in good health. Some clones in this sample may be carry-over from other donors' samples. Each CDR3 is given with its conserved first and last residue. Each record gives: D gene, clone size, V gene, J gene, CDR3 DNA, CDR3 protein. D genes are given only for firm matches. Not every row has a clone size; where given, it reads once, few, many or a size class.

.	medium-sized	TRBV18	TRBJ1-1	TGTGCCAGCTCACCACGGCAGGGAGAAGCTTTCTTT	CASSPRQGEAFF
TRBD1	once	TRBV29-1	TRBJ2-2	TGCAGCGCGGGACAGGGCGACACCGGGGAGCTGTTTTTT	CSAGQGDTGELFF
.	.	TRBV10-1	TRBJ2-7	TGCGCCAGCAGTGAGTCGAGGAATGGGTCTCTCCACTCCTACGAGCAGTACTTC	CASSESRNGSLHSYEQYF
TRBD1	.	TRBV19	TRBJ1-2	TGTGCCAGTAGTCCGGACAGGGCGGGGGGCTACACCTTC	CASSPDRAGGYTF
TRBD1	.	TRBV2	TRBJ1-1	TGTGCCAGCAGAGAAAGACAGGGCATGGGGACTGAAGCTTTCTTT	CASRERQGMGTEAFF
.	.	TRBV20-1	TRBJ2-5	TGCAGTGCTAGACTAGGCGAGACCCAGTACTTC	CSARLGETQYF
.	.	TRBV4-1	TRBJ2-6	TGCGCCAGCAGCCTTGAGTCTGGGGCCAACGTCCTGACTTTC	CASSLESGANVLTF
TRBD1	.	TRBV4-1	TRBJ1-4	TGCGCCAGCAGCCAAGAAGGGCAGGGGGCGATAAAACTGTTTTTT	CASSQEGQGAIKLFF
TRBD1	.	TRBV2	TRBJ1-1	TGTGCCAGCAGGTTGACAGGGCTGTACACTGAAGCTTTCTTT	CASRLTGLYTEAFF
TRBD2	once	TRBV6-1	TRBJ2-1	TGTGCCAGCAGTGGAGGGAGGGCCGGGGACAATGAGCAGTTCTTC	CASSGGRAGDNEQFF
TRBD2	.	TRBV4-2	TRBJ2-2	TGTGCCAGCAGGCCTACAGAAGGGAGCGGGAGAGACACCGGGGAGCTGTTTTTT	CASRPTEGSGRDTGELFF
.	.	TRBV5-1	TRBJ2-5	TGCGCCAGCAGCTTAGAAGGGGGTGACGAGACCCAGTACTTC	CASSLEGGDETQYF
.	.	TRBV4-3	TRBJ1-1	TGCGCCAGCAGCCAAGATCGCGGGGGGACGGTTGAAGCTTTCTTT	CASSQDRGGTVEAFF
.	.	TRBV4-2	TRBJ2-6	TGTGCCAGCAGCCACCCACAGGGATCTGGGGCCAACGTCCTGACTTTC	CASSHPQGSGANVLTF
TRBD2	.	TRBV29-1	TRBJ2-7	TGCAGCGTAAGGACTAGCGGTAGTGAGCAGTACTTC	CSVRTSGSEQYF
TRBD1	.	TRBV4-1	TRBJ1-2	TGCGCCAGCAGCCAAGATGATGAGACAGGGGCCAGCTATGGCTACACCTTC	CASSQDDETGASYGYTF
TRBD2	once	TRBV2	TRBJ2-2	TGTGCCAGCAAAGAAGCGGGGGGGCAGGTCGGGGAGCTGTTTTTT	CASKEAGGQVGELFF
.	.	TRBV7-2	TRBJ1-2	TGTGCCAGCAGCCTCGCAGGCGGGGTCTATGGCTACACCTTC	CASSLAGGVYGYTF
TRBD2	.	TRBV7-3	TRBJ2-7	TGTGCCAGCAGCGTCGGGACTAGCGGGACCTACGAGCAGTACTTC	CASSVGTSGTYEQYF
.	.	TRBV7-9	TRBJ2-3	TGTGCCAGCAGCCTCCTGAGATACGTCGGCACAGATACGCAGTATTTT	CASSLLRYVGTDTQYF
.	.	TRBV6-5	TRBJ2-1	TGTGCCAGCAGTTACTCGGCGGGGACCACCTACAATGAGCAGTTCTTC	CASSYSAGTTYNEQFF
.	once	TRBV5-6	TRBJ2-3	TGTGCCAGCAGCCGTAACACAGATACGCAGTATTTT	CASSRNTDTQYF
TRBD1	.	TRBV5-1	TRBJ1-6	TGCGCCAGCAGCTTGGGACAGGGGATAAATTCACCCCTCCACTTT	CASSLGQGINSPLHF
TRBD2	few	TRBV2	TRBJ2-3	TGTGCCAGCCCCGGGACTAACACAGATACGCAGTATTTT	CASPGTNTDTQYF
.	.	TRBV5-4	TRBJ1-2	TGTGCCAGCAGCCCCGGGGCAGGGGACTATGGCTACACCTTC	CASSPGAGDYGYTF
.	.	TRBV5-1	TRBJ1-1	TGCGCCAGCAGCTTGGACAGTAAGAACACTGAAGCTTTCTTT	CASSLDSKNTEAFF
.	.	TRBV6-5	TRBJ2-3	TGTGCCAGCAGTGGAGCAGATACGCAGTATTTT	CASSGADTQYF
.	.	TRBV6-5	TRBJ1-1	TGTGCCAGCAGTTACCGGGGGGTGAACACTGAAGCTTTCTTT	CASSYRGVNTEAFF
.	.	TRBV5-6	TRBJ1-3	TGTGCCAGCAGCTTTGGCAGGGCCCCAAGTGGAAACACCATATATTTT	CASSFGRAPSGNTIYF
.	.	TRBV7-9	TRBJ2-7	TGTGCCAGCAGCTTAGTATCACAGGCCTACGAGCAGTACTTC	CASSLVSQAYEQYF
TRBD1	.	TRBV5-6	TRBJ1-1	TGTGCCAGCAGCCCGGAGGTGGGACAGGGGGACACTGAAGCTTTCTTT	CASSPEVGQGDTEAFF
TRBD2	many	TRBV10-3	TRBJ2-1	TGTGCCGTTGGGGGGGGTAATGAGCAGTTCTTC	CAVGGGNEQFF
TRBD1	.	TRBV10-3	TRBJ2-7	TGTGCCATCAGCGAGGGGGACAGGGATCGCTACGAGCAGTACTTC	CAISEGDRDRYEQYF
TRBD1	once	TRBV5-4	TRBJ1-2	TGTGCCAGCAGCTGGGGGACAGGCCCGGTAAACTATGGCTACACCTTC	CASSWGTGPVNYGYTF
.	.	TRBV7-2	TRBJ2-6	TGTGCCAGCAGCTTTCCCCTAGCAGGGGTGAACTCTGGGGCCAACGTCCTGACTTTC	CASSFPLAGVNSGANVLTF
TRBD2	.	TRBV7-9	TRBJ2-1	TGTGCCAGCAGCTCGCTAGCGGGAGGTTACAATGAGCAGTTCTTC	CASSSLAGGYNEQFF
.	.	TRBV11-2	TRBJ2-2	TGTGCCAGCAGCTCGACTGTCACCGGGGAGCTGTTTTTT	CASSSTVTGELFF